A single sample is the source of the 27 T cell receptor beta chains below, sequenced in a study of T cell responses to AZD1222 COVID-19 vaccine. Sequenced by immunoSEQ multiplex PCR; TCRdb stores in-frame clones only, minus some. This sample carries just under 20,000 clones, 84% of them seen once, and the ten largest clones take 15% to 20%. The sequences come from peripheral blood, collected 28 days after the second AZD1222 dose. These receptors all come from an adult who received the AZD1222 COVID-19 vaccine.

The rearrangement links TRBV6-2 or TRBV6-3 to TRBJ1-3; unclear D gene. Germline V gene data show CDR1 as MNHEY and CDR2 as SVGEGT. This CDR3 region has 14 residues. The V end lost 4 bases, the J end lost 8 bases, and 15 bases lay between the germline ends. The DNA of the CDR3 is TGTGCCAGCAGTTCCTGGACCGCCGCGGACACCATATATTTT. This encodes CASSSWTAADTIYF.

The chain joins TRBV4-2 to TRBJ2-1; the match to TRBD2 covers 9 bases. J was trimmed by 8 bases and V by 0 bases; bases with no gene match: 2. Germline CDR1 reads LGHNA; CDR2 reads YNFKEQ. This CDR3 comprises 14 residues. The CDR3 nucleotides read TGTGCCAGCAGCCAAGAAGGGACTAGCTATGAGCAGTTCTTC. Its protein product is CASSQEGTSYEQFF.

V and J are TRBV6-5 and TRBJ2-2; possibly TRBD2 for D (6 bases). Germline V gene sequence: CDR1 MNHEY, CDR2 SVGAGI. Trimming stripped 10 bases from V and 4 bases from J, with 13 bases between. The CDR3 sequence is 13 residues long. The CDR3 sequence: CATGAGITGELFF. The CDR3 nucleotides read TGTGCCACCGGGGCGGGAATCACCGGGGAGCTGTTTTTT.

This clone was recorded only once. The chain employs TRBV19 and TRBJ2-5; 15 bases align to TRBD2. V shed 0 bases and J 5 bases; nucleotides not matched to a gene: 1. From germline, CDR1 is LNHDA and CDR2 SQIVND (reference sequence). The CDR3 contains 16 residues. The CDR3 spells CASSIDGLAGGETQYF. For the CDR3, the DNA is TGTGCCAGTAGTATAGACGGACTAGCGGGAGGGGAGACCCAGTACTTC.

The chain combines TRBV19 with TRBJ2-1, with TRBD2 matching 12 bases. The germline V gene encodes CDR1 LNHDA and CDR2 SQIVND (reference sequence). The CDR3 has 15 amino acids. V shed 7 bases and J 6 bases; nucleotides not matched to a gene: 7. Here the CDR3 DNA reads TGTGCCAGTACCCCTAGCGGGAGGGCAGTCAATGAGCAGTTCTTC. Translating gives CASTPSGRAVNEQFF.

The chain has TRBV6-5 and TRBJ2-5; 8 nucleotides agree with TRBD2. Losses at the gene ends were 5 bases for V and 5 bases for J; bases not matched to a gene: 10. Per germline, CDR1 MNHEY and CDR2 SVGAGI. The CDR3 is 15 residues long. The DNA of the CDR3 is TGTGCCAGCAGTCCCCTGGTAGGCGGGGGGGAGACCCAGTACTTC. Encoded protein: CASSPLVGGGETQYF.

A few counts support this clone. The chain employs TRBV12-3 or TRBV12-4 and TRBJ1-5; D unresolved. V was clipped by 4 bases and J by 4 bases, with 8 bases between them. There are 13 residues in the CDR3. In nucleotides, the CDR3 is TGTGCCAGCAGTTATGAGATTAATCAGCCCCAGCATTTT. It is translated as CASSYEINQPQHF.

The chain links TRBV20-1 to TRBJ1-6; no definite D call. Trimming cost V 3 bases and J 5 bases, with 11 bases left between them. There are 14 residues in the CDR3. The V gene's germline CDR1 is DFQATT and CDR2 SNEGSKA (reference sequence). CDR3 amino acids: CSASKGANNSPLHF. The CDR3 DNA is TGCAGTGCTAGTAAGGGTGCAAATAATTCACCCCTCCACTTT.

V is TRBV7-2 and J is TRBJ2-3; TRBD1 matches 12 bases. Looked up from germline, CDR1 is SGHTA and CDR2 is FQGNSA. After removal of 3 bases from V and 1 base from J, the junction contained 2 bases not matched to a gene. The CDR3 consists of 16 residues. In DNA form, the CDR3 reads TGTGCCAGCAGCTTCGGGACAGGGGGCGGCACAGATACGCAGTATTTT. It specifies CASSFGTGGGTDTQYF.

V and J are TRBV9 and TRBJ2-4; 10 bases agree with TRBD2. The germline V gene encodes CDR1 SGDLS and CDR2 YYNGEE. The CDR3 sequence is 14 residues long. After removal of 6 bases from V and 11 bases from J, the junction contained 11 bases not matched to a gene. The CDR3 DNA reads TGTGCCAGCACCCAGGGACTAGCGTCCAGCGTTCAGTACTTC. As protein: CASTQGLASSVQYF.

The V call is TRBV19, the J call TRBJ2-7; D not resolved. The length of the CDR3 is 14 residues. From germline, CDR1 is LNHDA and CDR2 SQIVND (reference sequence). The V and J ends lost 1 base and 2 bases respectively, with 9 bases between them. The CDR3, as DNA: TGTGCCAGTAGTATAGCCACTACCACCTACGAGCAGTACTTC. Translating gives CASSIATTTYEQYF.

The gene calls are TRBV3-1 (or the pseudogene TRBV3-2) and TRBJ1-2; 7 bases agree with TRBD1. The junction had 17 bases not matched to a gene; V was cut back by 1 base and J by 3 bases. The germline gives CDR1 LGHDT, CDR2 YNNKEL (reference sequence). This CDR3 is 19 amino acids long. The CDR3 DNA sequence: TGTGCCAGCAGCCAAGGAGGGGGCAGGGGGGCTTCTGGAGACTATGGCTACACCTTC. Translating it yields CASSQGGGRGASGDYGYTF.

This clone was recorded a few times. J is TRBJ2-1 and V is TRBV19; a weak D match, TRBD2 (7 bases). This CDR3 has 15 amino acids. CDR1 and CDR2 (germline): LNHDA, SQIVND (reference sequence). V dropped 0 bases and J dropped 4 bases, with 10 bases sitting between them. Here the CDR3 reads CASSIDRGAYNEQFF. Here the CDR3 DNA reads TGTGCCAGTAGTATAGATCGGGGGGCTTACAATGAGCAGTTCTTC.

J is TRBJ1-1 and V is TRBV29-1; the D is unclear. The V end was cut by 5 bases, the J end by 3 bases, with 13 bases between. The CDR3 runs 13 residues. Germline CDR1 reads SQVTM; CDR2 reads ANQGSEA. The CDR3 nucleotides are TGCAGCGTTTCAGACCAAGGGTACACTGAAGCTTTCTTT. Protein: CSVSDQGYTEAFF.

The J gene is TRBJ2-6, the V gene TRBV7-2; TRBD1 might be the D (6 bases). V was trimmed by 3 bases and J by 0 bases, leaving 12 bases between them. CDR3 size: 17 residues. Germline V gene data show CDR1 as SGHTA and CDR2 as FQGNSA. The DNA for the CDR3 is TGTGCCAGCAGCTTGGGACACACCCGCTCTGGGGCCAACGTCCTGACTTTC. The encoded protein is CASSLGHTRSGANVLTF.

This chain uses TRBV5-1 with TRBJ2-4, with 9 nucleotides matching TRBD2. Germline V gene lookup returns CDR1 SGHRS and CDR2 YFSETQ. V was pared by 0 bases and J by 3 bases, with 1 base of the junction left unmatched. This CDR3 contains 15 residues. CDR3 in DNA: TGCGCCAGCAGCTTGGGGCGGGAGGGCAAAAACATTCAGTACTTC. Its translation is CASSLGREGKNIQYF.

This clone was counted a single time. The CDR3 spells CASSLEWRPYNEQFF. Here the CDR3 DNA reads TGTGCCAGCAGCTTAGAGTGGAGACCCTACAATGAGCAGTTCTTC. The chain employs TRBV7-2 and TRBJ2-1; D is uncertain. V lost 1 base and J 2 bases, leaving 9 bases between the germline ends. This CDR3 has 15 residues. Germline assignment: CDR1 SGHTA and CDR2 FQGNSA.

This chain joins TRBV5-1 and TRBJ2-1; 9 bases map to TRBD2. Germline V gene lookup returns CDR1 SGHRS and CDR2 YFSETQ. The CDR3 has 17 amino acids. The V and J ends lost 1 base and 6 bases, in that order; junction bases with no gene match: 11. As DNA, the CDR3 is TGCGCCAGCAGCTTGTGGGGGGTAGCGGGAGTAGGCAATGAGCAGTTCTTC. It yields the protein CASSLWGVAGVGNEQFF. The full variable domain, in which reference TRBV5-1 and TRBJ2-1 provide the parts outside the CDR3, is KAGVTQTPRYLIKTRGQQVTLSCSPISGHRSVSWYQQTPGQGLQFLFEYFSETQRNKGNFPGRFSGRQFSNSRSEMNVSTLELGDSALYLCASSLWGVAGVGNEQFFGPGTRLTVL.

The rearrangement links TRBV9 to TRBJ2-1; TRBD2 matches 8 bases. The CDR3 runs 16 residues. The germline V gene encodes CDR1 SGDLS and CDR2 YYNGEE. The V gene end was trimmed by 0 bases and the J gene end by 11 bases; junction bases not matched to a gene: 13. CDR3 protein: CASSVVSAGVEFQQFF. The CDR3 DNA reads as TGTGCCAGCAGCGTAGTATCAGCGGGAGTTGAGTTTCAGCAGTTCTTC.

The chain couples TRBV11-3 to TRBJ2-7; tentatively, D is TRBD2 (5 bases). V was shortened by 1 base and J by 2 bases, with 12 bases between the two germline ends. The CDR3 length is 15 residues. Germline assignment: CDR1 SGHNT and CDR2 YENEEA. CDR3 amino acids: CASSLVSGLTYEQYF. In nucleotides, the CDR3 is TGTGCCAGCAGCTTAGTTTCCGGACTTACCTACGAGCAGTACTTC.

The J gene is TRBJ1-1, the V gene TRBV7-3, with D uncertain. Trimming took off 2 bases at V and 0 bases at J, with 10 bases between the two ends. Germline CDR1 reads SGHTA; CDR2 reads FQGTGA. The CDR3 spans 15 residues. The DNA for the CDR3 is TGTGCCAGCAGCTTAGTCCCCGGGATGAACACTGAAGCTTTCTTT. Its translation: CASSLVPGMNTEAFF.

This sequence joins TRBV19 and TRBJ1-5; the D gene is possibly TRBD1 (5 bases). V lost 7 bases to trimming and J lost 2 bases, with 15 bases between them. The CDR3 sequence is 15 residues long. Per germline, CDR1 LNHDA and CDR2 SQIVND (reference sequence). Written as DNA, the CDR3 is TGTGCCAGTACCCCCTCGCAAGGGGGCAATCAGCCCCAGCATTTT. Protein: CASTPSQGGNQPQHF.

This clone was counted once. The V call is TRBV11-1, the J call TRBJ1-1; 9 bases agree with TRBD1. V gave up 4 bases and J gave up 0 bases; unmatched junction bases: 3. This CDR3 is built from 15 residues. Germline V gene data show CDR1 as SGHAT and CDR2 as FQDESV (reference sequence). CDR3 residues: CASSSGQGMNTEAFF. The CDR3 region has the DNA TGTGCCAGCAGCTCTGGACAGGGGATGAACACTGAAGCTTTCTTT.

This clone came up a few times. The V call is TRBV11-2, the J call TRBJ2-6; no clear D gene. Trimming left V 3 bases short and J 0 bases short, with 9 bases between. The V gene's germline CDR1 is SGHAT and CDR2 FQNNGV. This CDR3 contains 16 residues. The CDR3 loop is CASSFRRTSGANVLTF. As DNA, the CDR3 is TGTGCCAGCAGCTTCCGACGGACCTCTGGGGCCAACGTCCTGACTTTC.

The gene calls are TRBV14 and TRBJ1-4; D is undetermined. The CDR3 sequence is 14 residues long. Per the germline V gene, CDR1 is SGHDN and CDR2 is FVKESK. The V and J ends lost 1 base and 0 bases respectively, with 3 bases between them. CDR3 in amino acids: CASSQGATNEKLFF. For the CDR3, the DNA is TGTGCCAGCAGCCAAGGAGCAACTAATGAAAAACTGTTTTTT.

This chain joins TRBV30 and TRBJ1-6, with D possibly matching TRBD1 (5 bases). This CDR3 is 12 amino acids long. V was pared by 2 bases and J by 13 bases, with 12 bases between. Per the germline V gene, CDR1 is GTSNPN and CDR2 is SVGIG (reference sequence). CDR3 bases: TGTGCCTGGAGTTCTGGGGCCGGGCCCCTCCACTTT. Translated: CAWSSGAGPLHF.

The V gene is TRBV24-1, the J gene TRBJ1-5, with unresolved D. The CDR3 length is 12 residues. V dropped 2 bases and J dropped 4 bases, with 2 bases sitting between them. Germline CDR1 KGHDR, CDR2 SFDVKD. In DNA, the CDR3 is TGTGCCACCAGTGATTCGAATCAGCCCCAGCATTTT. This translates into CATSDSNQPQHF.